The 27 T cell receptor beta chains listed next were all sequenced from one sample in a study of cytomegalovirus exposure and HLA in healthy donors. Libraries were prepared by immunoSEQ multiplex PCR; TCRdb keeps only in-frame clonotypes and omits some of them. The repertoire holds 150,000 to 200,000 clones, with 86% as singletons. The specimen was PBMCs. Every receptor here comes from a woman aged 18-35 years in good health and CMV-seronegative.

This CDR3 is CASSHSPTGWNTEAFF. CDR3 coding DNA: TGCGCCAGCAGCCACTCTCCGACAGGCTGGAACACTGAAGCTTTCTTT. The chain recombines TRBV4-1 with TRBJ1-1; perhaps TRBD1 as D (6 bases). The CDR3 totals 16 residues. Germline lookup yields CDR1 MGHRA and CDR2 YSYEKL. V lost 3 bases to trimming and J lost 1 base, with 15 bases between them.

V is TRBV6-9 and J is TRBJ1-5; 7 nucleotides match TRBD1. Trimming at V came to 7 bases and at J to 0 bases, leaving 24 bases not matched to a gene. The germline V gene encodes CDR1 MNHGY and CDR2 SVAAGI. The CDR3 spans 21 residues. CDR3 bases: TGTGCCAGCATAAGGGCAAGGGGGCCCCCCCCAATGAAATATAGCAATCAGCCCCAGCATTTT. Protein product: CASIRARGPPPMKYSNQPQHF.

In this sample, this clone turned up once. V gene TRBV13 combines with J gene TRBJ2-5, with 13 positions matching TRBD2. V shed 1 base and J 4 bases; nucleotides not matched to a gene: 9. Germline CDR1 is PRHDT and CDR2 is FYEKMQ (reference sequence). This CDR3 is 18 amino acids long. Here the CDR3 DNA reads TGTGCCAGCAGCTTAGATGGACTAGCGGGAGCTCCCCTAGAGACCCAGTACTTC. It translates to CASSLDGLAGAPLETQYF.

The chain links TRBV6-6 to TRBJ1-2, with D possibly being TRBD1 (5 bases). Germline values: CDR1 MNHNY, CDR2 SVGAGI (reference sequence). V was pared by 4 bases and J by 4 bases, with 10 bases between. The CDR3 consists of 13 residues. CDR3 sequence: CASSLTGVYGYTF. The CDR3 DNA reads TGTGCCAGCAGTTTAACAGGAGTCTATGGCTACACCTTC.

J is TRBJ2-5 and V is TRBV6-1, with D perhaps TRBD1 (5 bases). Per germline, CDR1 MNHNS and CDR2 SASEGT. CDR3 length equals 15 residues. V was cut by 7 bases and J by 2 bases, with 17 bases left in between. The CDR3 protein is CASTKTRVTQETQYF. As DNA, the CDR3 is TGTGCCAGCACCAAGACCAGGGTGACTCAAGAGACCCAGTACTTC.

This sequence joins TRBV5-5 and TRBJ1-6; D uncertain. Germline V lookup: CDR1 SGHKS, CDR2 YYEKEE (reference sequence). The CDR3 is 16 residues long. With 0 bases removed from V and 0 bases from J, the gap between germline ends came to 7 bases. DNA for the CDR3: TGTGCCAGCAGCTTGGCAGTTTCCTCCTATAATTCACCCCTCCACTTT. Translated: CASSLAVSSYNSPLHF.

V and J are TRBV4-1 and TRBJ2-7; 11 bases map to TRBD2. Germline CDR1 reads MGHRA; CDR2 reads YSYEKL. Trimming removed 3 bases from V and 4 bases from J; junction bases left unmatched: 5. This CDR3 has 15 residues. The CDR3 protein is CASSQGLAVAYEQYF. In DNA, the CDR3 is TGCGCCAGCAGCCAGGGACTAGCGGTCGCGTACGAGCAGTACTTC.

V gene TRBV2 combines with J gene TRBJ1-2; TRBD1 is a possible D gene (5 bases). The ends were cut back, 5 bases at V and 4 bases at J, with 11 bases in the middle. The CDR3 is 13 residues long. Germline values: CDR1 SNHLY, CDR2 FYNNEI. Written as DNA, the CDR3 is TGTGCCAGCAGTCCAAGGGGATCCTATGGCTACACCTTC. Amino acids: CASSPRGSYGYTF.

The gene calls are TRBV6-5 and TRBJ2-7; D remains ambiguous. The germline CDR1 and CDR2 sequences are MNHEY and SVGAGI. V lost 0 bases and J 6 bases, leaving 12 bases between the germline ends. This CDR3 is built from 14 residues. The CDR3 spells CASSYSPPGREQYF. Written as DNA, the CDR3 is TGTGCCAGCAGTTACTCGCCCCCCGGTCGCGAGCAGTACTTC.

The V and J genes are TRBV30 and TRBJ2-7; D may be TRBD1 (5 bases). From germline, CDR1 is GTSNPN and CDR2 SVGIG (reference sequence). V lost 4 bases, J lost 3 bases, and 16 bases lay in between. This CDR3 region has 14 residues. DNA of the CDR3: TGTGCCTGGAAGGCGTTGGGGCCAGACTACGAGCAGTACTTC. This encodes CAWKALGPDYEQYF.

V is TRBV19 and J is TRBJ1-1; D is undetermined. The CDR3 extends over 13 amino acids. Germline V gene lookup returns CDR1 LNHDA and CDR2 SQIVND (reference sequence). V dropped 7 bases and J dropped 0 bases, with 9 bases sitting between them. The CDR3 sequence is CASTVRMNTEAFF. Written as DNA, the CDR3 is TGTGCCAGTACGGTACGTATGAACACTGAAGCTTTCTTT. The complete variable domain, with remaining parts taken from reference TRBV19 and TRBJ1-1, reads DGGITQSPKYLFRKEGQNVTLSCEQNLNHDAMYWYRQDPGQGLRLIYYSQIVNDFQKGDIAEGYSVSREKKESFPLTVTSAQKNPTAFYLCASTVRMNTEAFFGQGTRLTVV.

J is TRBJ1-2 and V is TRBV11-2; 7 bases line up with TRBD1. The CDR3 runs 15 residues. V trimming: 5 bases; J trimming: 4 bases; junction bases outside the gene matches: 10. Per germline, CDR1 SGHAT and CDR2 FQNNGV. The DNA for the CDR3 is TGTGCCAGCAGCGACCATCAGGGGGGCAGCTATGGCTACACCTTC. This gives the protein CASSDHQGGSYGYTF.

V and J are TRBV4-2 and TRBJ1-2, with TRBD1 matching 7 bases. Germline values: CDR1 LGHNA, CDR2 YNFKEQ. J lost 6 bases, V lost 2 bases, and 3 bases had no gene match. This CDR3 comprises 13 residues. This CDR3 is CASSQSTGDGYTF. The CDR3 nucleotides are TGTGCCAGCAGCCAAAGCACAGGGGATGGCTACACCTTC.

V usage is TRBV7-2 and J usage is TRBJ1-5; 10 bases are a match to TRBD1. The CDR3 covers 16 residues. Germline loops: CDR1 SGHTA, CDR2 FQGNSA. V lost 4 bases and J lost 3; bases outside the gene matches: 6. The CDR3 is CASSSKGTGANQPQHF. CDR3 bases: TGTGCCAGCAGCTCCAAAGGGACAGGGGCCAATCAGCCCCAGCATTTT. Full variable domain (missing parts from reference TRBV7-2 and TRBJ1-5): GAGVSQSPSNKVTEKGKDVELRCDPISGHTALYWYRQSLGQGLEFLIYFQGNSAPDKSGLPSDRFSAERTGGSVSTLTIQRTQQEDSAVYLCASSSKGTGANQPQHFGDGTRLSIL.

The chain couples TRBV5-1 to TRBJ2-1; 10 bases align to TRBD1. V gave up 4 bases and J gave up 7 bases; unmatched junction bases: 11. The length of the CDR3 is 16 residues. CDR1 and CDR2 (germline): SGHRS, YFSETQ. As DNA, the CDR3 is TGCGCCAGCAGCGCGCCCCAGACAGGGGGCTTGAATGAGCAGTTCTTC. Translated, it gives CASSAPQTGGLNEQFF. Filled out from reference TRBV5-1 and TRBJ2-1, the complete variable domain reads KAGVTQTPRYLIKTRGQQVTLSCSPISGHRSVSWYQQTPGQGLQFLFEYFSETQRNKGNFPGRFSGRQFSNSRSEMNVSTLELGDSALYLCASSAPQTGGLNEQFFGPGTRLTVL.

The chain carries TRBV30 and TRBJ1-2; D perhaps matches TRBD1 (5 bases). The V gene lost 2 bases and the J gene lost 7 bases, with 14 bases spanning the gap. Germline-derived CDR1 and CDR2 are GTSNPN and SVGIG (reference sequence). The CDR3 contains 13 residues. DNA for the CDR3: TGTGCCTGGAGTTCGGGGACTTTCGGTGGCTACACCTTC. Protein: CAWSSGTFGGYTF.

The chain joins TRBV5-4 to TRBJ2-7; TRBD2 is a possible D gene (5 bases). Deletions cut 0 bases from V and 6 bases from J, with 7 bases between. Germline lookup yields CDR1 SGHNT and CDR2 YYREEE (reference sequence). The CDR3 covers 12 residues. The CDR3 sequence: CASSLGLSEQYF. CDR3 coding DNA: TGTGCCAGCAGCTTGGGACTATCCGAGCAGTACTTC.

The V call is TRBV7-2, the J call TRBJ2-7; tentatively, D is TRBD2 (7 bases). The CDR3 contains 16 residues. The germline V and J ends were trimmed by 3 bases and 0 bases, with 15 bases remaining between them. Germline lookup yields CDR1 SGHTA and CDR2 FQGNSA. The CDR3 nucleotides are TGTGCCAGCAGCTTTGGAAGCGGGACAAGCTCCTACGAGCAGTACTTC. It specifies CASSFGSGTSSYEQYF. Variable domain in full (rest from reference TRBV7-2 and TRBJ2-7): GAGVSQSPSNKVTEKGKDVELRCDPISGHTALYWYRQSLGQGLEFLIYFQGNSAPDKSGLPSDRFSAERTGGSVSTLTIQRTQQEDSAVYLCASSFGSGTSSYEQYFGPGTRLTVT.

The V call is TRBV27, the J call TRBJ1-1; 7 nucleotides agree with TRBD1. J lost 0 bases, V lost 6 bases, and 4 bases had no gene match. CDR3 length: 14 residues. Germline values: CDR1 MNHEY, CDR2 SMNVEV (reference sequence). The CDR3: CASSNRGMNTEAFF. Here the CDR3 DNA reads TGTGCCAGCAGCAACAGGGGTATGAACACTGAAGCTTTCTTT.

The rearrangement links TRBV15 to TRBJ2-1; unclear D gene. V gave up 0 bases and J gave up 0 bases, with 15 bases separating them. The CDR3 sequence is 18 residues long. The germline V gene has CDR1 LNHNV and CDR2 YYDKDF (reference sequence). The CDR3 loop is CATSRDLGSTGSYNEQFF. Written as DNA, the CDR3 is TGTGCCACCAGCAGAGATCTCGGGTCTACCGGCTCCTACAATGAGCAGTTCTTC.

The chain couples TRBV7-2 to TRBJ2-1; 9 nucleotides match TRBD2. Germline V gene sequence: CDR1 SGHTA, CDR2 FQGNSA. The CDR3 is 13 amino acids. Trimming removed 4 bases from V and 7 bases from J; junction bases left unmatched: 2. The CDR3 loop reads CASSSSGINEQFF. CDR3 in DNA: TGTGCCAGCAGCTCTAGCGGGATTAATGAGCAGTTCTTC.

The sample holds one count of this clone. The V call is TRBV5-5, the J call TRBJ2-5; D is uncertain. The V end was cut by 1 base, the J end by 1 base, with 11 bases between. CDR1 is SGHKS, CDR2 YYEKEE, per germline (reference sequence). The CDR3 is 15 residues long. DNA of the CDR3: TGTGCCAGCAGCTTGAAGTCGGCAGGCCAAGAGACCCAGTACTTC. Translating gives CASSLKSAGQETQYF.

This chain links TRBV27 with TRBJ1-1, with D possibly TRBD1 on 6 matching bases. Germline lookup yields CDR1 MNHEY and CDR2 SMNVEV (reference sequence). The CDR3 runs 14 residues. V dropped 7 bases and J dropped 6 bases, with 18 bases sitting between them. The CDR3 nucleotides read TGTGCCAGCAACTCTGCCCAGGGGAGCCCTGAAGCTTTCTTT. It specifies CASNSAQGSPEAFF.

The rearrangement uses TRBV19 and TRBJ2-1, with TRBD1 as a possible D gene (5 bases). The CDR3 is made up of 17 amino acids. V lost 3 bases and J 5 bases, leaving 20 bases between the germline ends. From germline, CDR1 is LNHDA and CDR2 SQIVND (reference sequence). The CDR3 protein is CASSIGPLKGRDNEQFF. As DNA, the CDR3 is TGTGCCAGTAGTATCGGCCCGTTGAAGGGCAGGGACAATGAGCAGTTCTTC.

The CDR3 DNA reads as TGTGCCAGCAGCCCCGTAACAGGGACTAGAAACGTTTACACCTTC. Translation gives CASSPVTGTRNVYTF. The V and J genes are TRBV11-2 and TRBJ1-2; TRBD1 is a possible D gene (6 bases). Between the trimmed V and J ends, which lost 5 bases and 11 bases, there was a span of 24 bases. Germline CDR1 reads SGHAT; CDR2 reads FQNNGV. CDR3 length: 15 residues.

This chain's CDR3 is CASSPAPTAGGPYEQFF. The CDR3 bases are TGTGCCAGCAGCCCAGCACCGACAGCGGGAGGGCCTTATGAGCAGTTCTTC. The V call is TRBV9, the J call TRBJ2-1, with TRBD2 matching 10 bases. CDR3 length: 17 amino acids. Germline loops: CDR1 SGDLS, CDR2 YYNGEE. After removal of 4 bases from V and 8 bases from J, the junction contained 15 bases not matched to a gene.

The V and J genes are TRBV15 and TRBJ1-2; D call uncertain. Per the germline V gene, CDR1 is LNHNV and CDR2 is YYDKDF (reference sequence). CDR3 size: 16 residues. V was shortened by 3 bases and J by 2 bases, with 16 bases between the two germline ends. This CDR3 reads CATSRGDAALNYGYTF. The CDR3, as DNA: TGTGCCACCAGCAGGGGAGACGCGGCCCTAAACTATGGCTACACCTTC. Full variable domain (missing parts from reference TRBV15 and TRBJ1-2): DAMVIQNPRYQVTQFGKPVTLSCSQTLNHNVMYWYQQKSSQAPKLLFHYYDKDFNNEADTPDNFQSRRPNTSFCFLDIRSPGLGDTAMYLCATSRGDAALNYGYTFGSGTRLTVV.